A single sample is the source of the 3 T cell receptor beta chains below, sequenced in a study of T-cell reconstitution after alpha-beta-depleted transplantation in children. Researchers prepared the TCRbeta library using unique molecular identifiers, the study reports. TCRdb re-called the PCR reads with MiXCR, one entry per CDR3 protein. The sample has 500,000 or so distinct CDR3 sequences; about 33% are singletons. The specimen comprised PBMCs from the stem cell graft donor, sampled from the stem cell graft. The receptors originated from a human donor who donated a stem cell graft to a child with aplastic anemia.

The rearrangement links TRBV9 to TRBJ2-5, with D perhaps matching TRBD2 (5 bases). CDR1 SGDLS and CDR2 YYNGEE come from the germline V gene. Trimming took off 0 bases at V and 4 bases at J, with 7 bases between the two ends. CDR3 length: 13 residues. CDR3 residues: CASSVDAGETQYF. CDR3 nucleotide sequence: TGTGCCAGCAGCGTAGACGCGGGAGAGACCCAGTACTTC.

The rearrangement links TRBV2 to TRBJ2-5, with TRBD1 matching over 7 bases. With V trimmed by 4 bases and J by 5 bases, 10 bases remained unmatched. This CDR3 contains 15 residues. Germline CDR1 is SNHLY and CDR2 is FYNNEI. CDR3 sequence reads: CASSGQSSGQETQYF. CDR3 bases: TGTGCCAGCAGTGGCCAGTCATCGGGACAGGAGACCCAGTACTTC.

V usage is TRBV7-3 and J usage is TRBJ2-7, with D perhaps matching TRBD2 (6 bases). CDR1 is SGHTA, CDR2 FQGTGA, per germline. V lost 2 bases and J 2 bases, leaving 13 bases between the germline ends. This CDR3 contains 15 residues. CDR3 sequence: CASSLRGGETYEQYF. The CDR3 DNA follows: TGTGCCAGCAGCTTACGCGGCGGGGAGACCTACGAGCAGTACTTC.